Here is one T cell receptor beta chain with its context. The antigen remains unidentified. The data originate from a study of identical twins. The study, taken as a whole, reports: The analysis was cross-sectional rather than longitudinal within donors.

One entry per CDR3 protein results from TCRdb running MiXCR on the 5' RACE reads. Here the sample spans just over 450,000 distinct CDR3 sequences, 14% being singletons. CDR3 length equals 14 residues. These records were also assigned to another study, of yellow fever vaccine responses in identical twins.

The source of this sequence is a woman between 18 and 29 years old in good health. The chain combines TRBV21-1 with TRBJ1-1. TRBV21-1 is marked as a pseudogene. The sample taken for sequencing was CD4+ T cells sorted from blood. CDR3 sequence: CASSKSPPIVEAFF. The CDR3 DNA reads TGTGCCAGCAGCAAATCCCCCCCGATAGTTGAAGCTTTCTTT.